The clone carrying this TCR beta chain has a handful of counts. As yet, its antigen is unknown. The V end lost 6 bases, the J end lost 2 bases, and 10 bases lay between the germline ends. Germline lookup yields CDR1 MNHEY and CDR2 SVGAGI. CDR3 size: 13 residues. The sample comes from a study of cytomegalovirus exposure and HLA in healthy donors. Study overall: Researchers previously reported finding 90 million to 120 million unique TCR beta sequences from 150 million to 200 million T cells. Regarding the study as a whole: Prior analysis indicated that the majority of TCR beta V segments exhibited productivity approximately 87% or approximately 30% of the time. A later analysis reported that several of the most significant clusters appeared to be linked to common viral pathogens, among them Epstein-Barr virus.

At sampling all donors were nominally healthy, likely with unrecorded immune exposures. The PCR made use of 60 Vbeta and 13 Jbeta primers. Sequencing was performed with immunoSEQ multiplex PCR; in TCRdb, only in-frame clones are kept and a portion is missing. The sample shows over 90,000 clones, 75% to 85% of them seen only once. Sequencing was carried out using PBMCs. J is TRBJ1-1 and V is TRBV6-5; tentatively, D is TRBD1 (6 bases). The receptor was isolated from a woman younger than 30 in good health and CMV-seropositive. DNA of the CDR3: TGTGCCAGCAGCCCACAGGGTAACACTGAAGCTTTCTTT. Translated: CASSPQGNTEAFF.